This T cell receptor (beta chain) is drawn from a study of OX40 agonist ivuxolimab in advanced cancers. Study background: Averaging 60 years in age, with a range of roughly 20 to 80, the cohort was 65% to 90% male. Study-level points and caveats: More expanded clones were seen, on average, in CD8+ T cells than in CD4+.

V lost 7 bases and J 3 bases, leaving 13 bases between the germline ends. The germline V gene has CDR1 MDHEN and CDR2 SYDVKM. The CDR3 has 14 amino acids. A remark on this clone: What it binds is unknown.

Generated by immunoSEQ multiplex PCR, the TCRdb table keeps only in-frame clones and is missing some. The sample has 90,000 to 100,000 clones; around nine tenths are singletons. The rearrangement uses TRBV28 and TRBJ1-3, with D uncertain. Sequencing was performed on CD4+ or CD8+ T cells sorted from blood, taken in a trial of the OX40 agonist ivuxolimab. This clonotype originated in an adult with an advanced solid tumor such as melanoma, head and neck, liver or kidney cancer. This chain's CDR3 is CASNLSGGGNTIYF. The CDR3 region has the DNA TGTGCCAGCAACCTTTCTGGCGGTGGAAACACCATATATTTT.